This T cell receptor beta chain emerged from a study of blood T cell repertoires in COVID-19 (TCRdb year 2020). General notes on the study: Samples from collaborators originated in the United States, Italy and Spain and spanned both the acute and convalescent phases of COVID-19. Sample metadata almost always included a de-identified subject ID, COVID-19 status, age in years and sex. The material from the prospective study consisted of cDNA or gDNA derived from T cells, B-cell-depleted T cells, or PBMCs. The samples were drawn from two sources: the first 160 participants of the ongoing ImmuneRACE study, and about 1,300 subjects contributed by 6 global collaborators. HLA class I and class II types, where available, came from metadata supplied by the sample provider rather than from assay-based typing. The repertoires were released in a freely available public database intended as a resource for research on the immune response to SARS-CoV-2. The dataset comprised deeply sampled blood TCRbeta repertoires from subjects exposed to, actively infected with, or recovered from COVID-19.

Concerning this clone itself: Its binding antigen is unknown. Nothing much larger sits one base from this clone, and base qualities are not available.

Each collaborating institution followed its own protocols to collect whole blood in K2EDTA tubes. For TCRbeta analysis, collaborators shipped samples as frozen whole blood, isolated PBMCs, or DNA extracted from either of those sample types. Reading from cysteine to phenylalanine, the CDR3 counts 13 amino acids. The retained sequence is limited to the CDR3, 39 bases, with the frame set at the first base. After removal of 0 bases from V and 5 bases from J, the junction retains 1 base not matched to a gene. Based on the germline V gene, the CDR1 and CDR2 sequences are SGHRS and YFSETQ. Beyond this particular receptor, the publication reports: How much clinical and demographic metadata was included differed by source and by participant, and the metadata was provided uncurated.

TCRbeta CDR3 regions were amplified from genomic DNA by means of the immunoSEQ Assay, a bias-controlled multiplex PCR. In the paper's pipeline: Within the assay, amplification of reference gene primers was used to estimate how many nucleated cells each sample contained. To quantify the absolute abundance of each unique TCRbeta CDR3 rearrangement, sequence reads were collapsed and filtered. For each sample, productive Simpson clonality was calculated as the square root of Simpson's diversity index over productive rearrangements. As stored in TCRdb, this immuneACCESS dataset retains in-frame rearrangements with V and J assigned. A fraction of the clones does not appear; measured against another copy, unresolved V genes explain less than half of the discrepancy, and the remainder lacks a known reason. The DNA gave D and trimming, while V, J and clone size come from that table. This sample holds fewer than 150,000 clones; around 85% were observed only once. The top ten clones comprise roughly 17% of the sample.

The V gene is TRBV5-1 and the J gene is TRBJ2-7, with 8 bases matching TRBD2. The clonotype originates from a woman in her forties or fifties with acute or convalescent COVID-19. Specimen: peripheral blood. In nucleotide form, the sequence is TGCGCCAGCAGCTTGGCCGGGAGGGACGAGCAGTACTTC. This sequence encodes CASSLAGRDEQYF.